This entry concerns a single T cell receptor (beta chain). Its specificity is unknown. Between the trimmed V and J ends, which lost 4 bases and 3 bases, there was a span of 11 bases. The CDR3 extends over 14 amino acids. CDR1 is SGDLS, CDR2 YYNGEE, per germline. The sample belongs to a study of shared clonotypes between healthy human individuals. Using 200 ng DNA, 32,000 or so T cell genomes, the sorted-subset replicate PCRs were run. This table comes from immunoSEQ multiplex PCR, and its TCRdb copy is limited to in-frame clones, with some not included. Here the sample spans some 660,000 clones, roughly 72% being singletons. Study outcomes and limitations: The diversity represented, both genetic and in exposure history, was limited by few donors. A reduction in generation probabilities was seen for non-shared clonotypes relative to those shared by all four donors.

The chain combines TRBV9 with TRBJ2-1, with D possibly being TRBD1 (6 bases). The sequence came from a woman in her twenties or thirties in good health. The sequenced sample was memory CD4+ T cells sorted from blood. The subset: CD45RA-negative fraction. CDR3 residues: CASSHRDGYNEQFF. The CDR3 coding sequence is TGTGCCAGCAGCCACAGGGACGGCTACAATGAGCAGTTCTTC.